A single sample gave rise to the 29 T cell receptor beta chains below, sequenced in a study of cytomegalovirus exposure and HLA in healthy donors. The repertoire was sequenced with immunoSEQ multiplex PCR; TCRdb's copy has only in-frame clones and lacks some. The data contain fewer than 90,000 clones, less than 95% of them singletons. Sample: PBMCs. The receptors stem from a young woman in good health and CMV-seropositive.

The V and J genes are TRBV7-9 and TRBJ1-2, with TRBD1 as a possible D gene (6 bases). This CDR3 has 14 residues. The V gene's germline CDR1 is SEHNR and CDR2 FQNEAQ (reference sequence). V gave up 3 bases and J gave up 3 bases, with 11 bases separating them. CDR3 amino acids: CASSLVTGHYGYTF. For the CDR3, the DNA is TGTGCCAGCAGCTTGGTTACAGGGCACTATGGCTACACCTTC.

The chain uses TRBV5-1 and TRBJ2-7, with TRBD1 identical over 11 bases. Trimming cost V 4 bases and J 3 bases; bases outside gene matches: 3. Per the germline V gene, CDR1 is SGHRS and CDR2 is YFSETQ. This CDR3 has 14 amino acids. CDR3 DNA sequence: TGCGCCAGCAGCCACGGGACAGGGGGCTACGAGCAGTACTTC. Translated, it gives CASSHGTGGYEQYF. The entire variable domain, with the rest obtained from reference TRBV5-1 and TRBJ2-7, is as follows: KAGVTQTPRYLIKTRGQQVTLSCSPISGHRSVSWYQQTPGQGLQFLFEYFSETQRNKGNFPGRFSGRQFSNSRSEMNVSTLELGDSALYLCASSHGTGGYEQYFGPGTRLTVT.

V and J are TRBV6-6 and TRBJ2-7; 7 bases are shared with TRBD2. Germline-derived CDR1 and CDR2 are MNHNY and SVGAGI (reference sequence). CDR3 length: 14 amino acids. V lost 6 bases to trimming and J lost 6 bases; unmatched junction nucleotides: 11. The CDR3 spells CASRAGLGLGEQYF. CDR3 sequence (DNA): TGTGCCAGCAGAGCGGGGCTAGGTCTAGGCGAGCAGTACTTC.

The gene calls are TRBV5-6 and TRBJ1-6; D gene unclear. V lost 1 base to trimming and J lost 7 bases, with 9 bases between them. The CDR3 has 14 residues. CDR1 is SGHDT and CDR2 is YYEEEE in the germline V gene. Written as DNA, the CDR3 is TGTGCCAGCAGCTTGAACGGGAACAATTCACCCCTCCACTTT. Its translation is CASSLNGNNSPLHF. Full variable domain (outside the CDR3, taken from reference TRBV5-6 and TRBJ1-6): DAGVTQSPTHLIKTRGQQVTLRCSPKSGHDTVSWYQQALGQGPQFIFQYYEEEERQRGNFPDRFSGHQFPNYSSELNVNALLLGDSALYLCASSLNGNNSPLHFGNGTRLTVT.

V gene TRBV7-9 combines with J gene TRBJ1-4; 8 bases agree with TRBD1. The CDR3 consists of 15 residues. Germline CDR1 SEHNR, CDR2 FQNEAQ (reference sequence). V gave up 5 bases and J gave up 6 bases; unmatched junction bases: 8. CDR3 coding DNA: TGTGCCAGCAGCCGAACCGGGACAGGTTATGAAAAACTGTTTTTT. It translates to CASSRTGTGYEKLFF.

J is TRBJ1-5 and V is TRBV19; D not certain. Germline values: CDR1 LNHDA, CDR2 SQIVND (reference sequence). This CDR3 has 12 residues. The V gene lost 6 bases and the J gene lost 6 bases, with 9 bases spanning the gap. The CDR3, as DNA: TGTGCCAGTAGGACCACGGGTCAGCCCCAGCATTTT. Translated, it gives CASRTTGQPQHF.

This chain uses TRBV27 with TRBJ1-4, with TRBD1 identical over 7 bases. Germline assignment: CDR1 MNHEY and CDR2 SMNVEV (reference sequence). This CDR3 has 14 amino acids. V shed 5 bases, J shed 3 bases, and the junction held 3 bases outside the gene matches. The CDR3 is CASSPGTANEKLFF. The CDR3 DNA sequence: TGTGCCAGCAGTCCGGGGACAGCTAATGAAAAACTGTTTTTT. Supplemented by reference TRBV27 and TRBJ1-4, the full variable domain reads EAQVTQNPRYLITVTGKKLTVTCSQNMNHEYMSWYRQDPGLGLRQIYYSMNVEVTDKGDVPEGYKVSRKEKRNFPLILESPSPNQTSLYFCASSPGTANEKLFFGSGTQLSVL.

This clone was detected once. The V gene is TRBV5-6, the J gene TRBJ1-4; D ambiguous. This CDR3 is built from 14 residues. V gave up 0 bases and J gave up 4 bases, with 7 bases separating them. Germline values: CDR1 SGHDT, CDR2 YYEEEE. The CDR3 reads CASSLGRHNEKLFF. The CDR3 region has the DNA TGTGCCAGCAGCTTGGGGAGGCATAATGAAAAACTGTTTTTT. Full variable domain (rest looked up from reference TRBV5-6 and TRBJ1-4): DAGVTQSPTHLIKTRGQQVTLRCSPKSGHDTVSWYQQALGQGPQFIFQYYEEEERQRGNFPDRFSGHQFPNYSSELNVNALLLGDSALYLCASSLGRHNEKLFFGSGTQLSVL.

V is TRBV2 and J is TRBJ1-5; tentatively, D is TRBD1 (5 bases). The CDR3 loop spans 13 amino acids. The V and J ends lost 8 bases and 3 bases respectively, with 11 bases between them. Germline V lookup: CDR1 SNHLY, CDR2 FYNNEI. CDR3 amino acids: CASRGTNNQPQHF. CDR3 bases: TGTGCCAGCCGCGGGACGAACAATCAGCCCCAGCATTTT. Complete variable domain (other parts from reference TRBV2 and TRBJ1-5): EPEVTQTPSHQVTQMGQEVILRCVPISNHLYFYWYRQILGQKVEFLVSFYNNEISEKSEIFDDQFSVERPDGSNFTLKIRSTKLEDSAMYFCASRGTNNQPQHFGDGTRLSIL.

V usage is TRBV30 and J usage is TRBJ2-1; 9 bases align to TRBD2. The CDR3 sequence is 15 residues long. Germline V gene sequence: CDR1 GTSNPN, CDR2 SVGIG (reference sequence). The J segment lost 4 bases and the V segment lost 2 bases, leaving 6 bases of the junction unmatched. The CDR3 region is CAWSKLAGKYNEQFF. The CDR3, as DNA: TGTGCCTGGAGTAAACTAGCGGGTAAATACAATGAGCAGTTCTTC.

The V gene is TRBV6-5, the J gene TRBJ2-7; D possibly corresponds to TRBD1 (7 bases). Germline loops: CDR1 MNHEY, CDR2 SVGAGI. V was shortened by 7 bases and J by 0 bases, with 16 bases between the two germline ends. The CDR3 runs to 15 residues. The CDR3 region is CASNHRGLSSYEQYF. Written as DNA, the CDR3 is TGTGCCAGCAACCACAGGGGACTTAGCTCCTACGAGCAGTACTTC.

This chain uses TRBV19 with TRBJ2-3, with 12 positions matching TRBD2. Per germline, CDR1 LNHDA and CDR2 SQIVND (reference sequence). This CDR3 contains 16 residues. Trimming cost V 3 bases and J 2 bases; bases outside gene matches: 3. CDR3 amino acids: CASSIGLAGTTDTQYF. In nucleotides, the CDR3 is TGTGCCAGTAGTATCGGACTAGCGGGGACCACAGATACGCAGTATTTT.

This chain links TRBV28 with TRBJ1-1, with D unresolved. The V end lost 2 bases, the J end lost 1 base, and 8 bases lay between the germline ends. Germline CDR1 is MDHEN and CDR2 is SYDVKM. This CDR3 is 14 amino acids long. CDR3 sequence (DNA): TGTGCCAGCAGTTTAACGGGAGGGAACACTGAAGCTTTCTTT. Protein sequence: CASSLTGGNTEAFF.

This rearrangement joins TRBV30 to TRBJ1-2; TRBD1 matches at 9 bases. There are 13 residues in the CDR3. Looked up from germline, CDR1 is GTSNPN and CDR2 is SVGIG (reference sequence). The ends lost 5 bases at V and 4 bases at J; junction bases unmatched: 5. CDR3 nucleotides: TGTGCCTGGTCAACAGGGGGCGCCTATGGCTACACCTTC. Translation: CAWSTGGAYGYTF.

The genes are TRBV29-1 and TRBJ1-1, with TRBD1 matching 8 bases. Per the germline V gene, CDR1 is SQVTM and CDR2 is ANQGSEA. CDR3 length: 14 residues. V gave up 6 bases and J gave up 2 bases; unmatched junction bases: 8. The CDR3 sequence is CSVRPGTGNTEAFF. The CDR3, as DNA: TGCAGCGTCAGACCCGGGACAGGCAACACTGAAGCTTTCTTT.

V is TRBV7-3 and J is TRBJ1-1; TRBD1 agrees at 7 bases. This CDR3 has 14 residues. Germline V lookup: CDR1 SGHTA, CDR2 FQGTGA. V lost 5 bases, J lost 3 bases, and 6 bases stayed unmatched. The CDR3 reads CASSATGFDTEAFF. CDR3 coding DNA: TGTGCCAGCAGCGCGACAGGGTTTGACACTGAAGCTTTCTTT.

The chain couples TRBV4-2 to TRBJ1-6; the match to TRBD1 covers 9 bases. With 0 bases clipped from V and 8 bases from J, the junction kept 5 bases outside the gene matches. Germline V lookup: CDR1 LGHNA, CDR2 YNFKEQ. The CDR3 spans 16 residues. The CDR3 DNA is TGTGCCAGCAGCCAAGAAGAGGGACAGGGCTATTCACCCCTCCACTTT. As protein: CASSQEEGQGYSPLHF.

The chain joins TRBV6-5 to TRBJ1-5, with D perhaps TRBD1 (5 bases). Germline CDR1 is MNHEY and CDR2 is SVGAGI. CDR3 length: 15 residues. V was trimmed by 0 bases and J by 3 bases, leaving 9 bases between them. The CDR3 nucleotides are TGTGCCAGCAGTTACTCTGGAGGGGACAATCAGCCCCAGCATTTT. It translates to CASSYSGGDNQPQHF.

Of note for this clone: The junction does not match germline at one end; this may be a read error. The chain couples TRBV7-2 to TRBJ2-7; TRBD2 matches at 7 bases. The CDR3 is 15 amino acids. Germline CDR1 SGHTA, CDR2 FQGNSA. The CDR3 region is CASSLETGGVYEQYF. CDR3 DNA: TGTGCCAGCAGCTTAGAGACGGGAGGCGTCTACGAGCAGTATTTC. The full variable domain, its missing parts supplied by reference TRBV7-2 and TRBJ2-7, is GAGVSQSPSNKVTEKGKDVELRCDPISGHTALYWYRQSLGQGLEFLIYFQGNSAPDKSGLPSDRFSAERTGGSVSTLTIQRTQQEDSAVYLCASSLETGGVYEQYFGPGTRLTVT.

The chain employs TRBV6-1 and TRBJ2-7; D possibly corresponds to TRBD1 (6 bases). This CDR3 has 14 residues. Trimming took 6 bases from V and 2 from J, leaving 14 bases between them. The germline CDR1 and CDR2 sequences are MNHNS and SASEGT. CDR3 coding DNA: TGTGCCAGCAGCCCCGACAGGATGGCCTACGAGCAGTACTTC. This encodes CASSPDRMAYEQYF.

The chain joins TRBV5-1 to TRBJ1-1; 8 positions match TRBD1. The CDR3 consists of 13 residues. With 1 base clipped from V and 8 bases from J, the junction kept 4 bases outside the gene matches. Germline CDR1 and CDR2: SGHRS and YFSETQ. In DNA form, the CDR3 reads TGCGCCAGCAGCTTGTCAGGGGGCGCCGAAGCTTTCTTT. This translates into CASSLSGGAEAFF.

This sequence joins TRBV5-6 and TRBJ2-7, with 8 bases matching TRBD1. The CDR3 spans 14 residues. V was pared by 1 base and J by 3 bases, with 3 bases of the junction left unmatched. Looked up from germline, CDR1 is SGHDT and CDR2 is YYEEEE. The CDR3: CASSLRTGFYEQYF. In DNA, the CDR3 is TGTGCCAGCAGCTTGAGGACAGGGTTCTACGAGCAGTACTTC.

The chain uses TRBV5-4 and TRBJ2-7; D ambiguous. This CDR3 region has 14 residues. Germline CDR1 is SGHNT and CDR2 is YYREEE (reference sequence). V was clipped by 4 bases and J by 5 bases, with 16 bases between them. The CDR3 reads CASSRSGRSDEQYF. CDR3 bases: TGTGCCAGCAGCCGCTCGGGTAGATCCGACGAGCAGTACTTC. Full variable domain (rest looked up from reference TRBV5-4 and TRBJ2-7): ETGVTQSPTHLIKTRGQQVTLRCSSQSGHNTVSWYQQALGQGPQFIFQYYREEENGRGNFPPRFSGLQFPNYSSELNVNALELDDSALYLCASSRSGRSDEQYFGPGTRLTVT.

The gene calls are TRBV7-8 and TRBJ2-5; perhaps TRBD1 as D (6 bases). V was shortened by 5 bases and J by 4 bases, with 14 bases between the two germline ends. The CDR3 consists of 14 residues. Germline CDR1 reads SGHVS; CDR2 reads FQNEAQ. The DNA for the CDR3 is TGTGCCAGCAGCCCAGGGGAGTCGAGAGAGACCCAGTACTTC. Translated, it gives CASSPGESRETQYF.

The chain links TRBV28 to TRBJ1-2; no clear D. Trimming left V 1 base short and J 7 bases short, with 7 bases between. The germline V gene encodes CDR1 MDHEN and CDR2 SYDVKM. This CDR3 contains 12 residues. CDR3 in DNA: TGTGCCAGCAGTTTATCTGAGGGTGGCTACACCTTC. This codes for CASSLSEGGYTF.

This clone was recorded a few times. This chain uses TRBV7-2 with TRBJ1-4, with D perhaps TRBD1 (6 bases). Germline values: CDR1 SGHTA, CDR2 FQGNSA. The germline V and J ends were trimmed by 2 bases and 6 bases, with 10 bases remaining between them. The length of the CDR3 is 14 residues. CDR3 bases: TGTGCCAGCAGCTTAAACAGGGCCCATGAAAAACTGTTTTTT. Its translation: CASSLNRAHEKLFF.

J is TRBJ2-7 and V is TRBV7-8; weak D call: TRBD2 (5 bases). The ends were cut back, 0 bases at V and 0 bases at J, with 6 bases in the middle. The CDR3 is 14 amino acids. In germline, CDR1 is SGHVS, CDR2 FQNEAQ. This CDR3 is CASSLAGDSYEQYF. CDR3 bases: TGTGCCAGCAGCTTAGCGGGAGACTCCTACGAGCAGTACTTC.

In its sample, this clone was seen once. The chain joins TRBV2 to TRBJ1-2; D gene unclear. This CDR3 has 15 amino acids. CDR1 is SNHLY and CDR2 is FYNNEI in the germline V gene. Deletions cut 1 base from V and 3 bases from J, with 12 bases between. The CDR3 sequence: CASSEDTARYYGYTF. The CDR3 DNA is TGTGCCAGCAGTGAAGACACAGCAAGGTACTATGGCTACACCTTC.

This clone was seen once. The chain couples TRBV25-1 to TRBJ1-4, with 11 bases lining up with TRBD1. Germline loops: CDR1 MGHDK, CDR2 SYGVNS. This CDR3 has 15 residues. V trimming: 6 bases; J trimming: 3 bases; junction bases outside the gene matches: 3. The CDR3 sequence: CASRRGQGANEKLFF. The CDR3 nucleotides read TGTGCCAGCAGGAGGGGACAGGGGGCTAATGAAAAACTGTTTTTT.